What follows is one T cell receptor beta chain and its context. Its antigen is still unknown. The sample comes from a study of cytomegalovirus exposure and HLA in healthy donors. Whole-study context: Earlier findings included roughly 120 million unique TCR beta sequences obtained from roughly 200 million T cells.

The PCR used 60 Vbeta and 13 Jbeta primers. Only in-frame clones appear in the TCRdb table, and some are missing; sequencing was by immunoSEQ multiplex PCR. There are fewer than 250,000 clones in the sample; approximately 87% occur only once, and around 1.4% lies in the top ten. Per the germline V gene, CDR1 is SGHRS and CDR2 is YFSETQ. The germline V and J ends were trimmed by 4 bases and 1 base, with 13 bases remaining between them. The CDR3 loop spans 15 amino acids. General study results and limits: TCR beta chain V- and J-gene trimming was linked, in a later analysis, to a missense variant in DCLRE1C. Apparent HLA restriction characterized most CMV-associated TCR beta chains in a later analysis.

The sequence came from a young man in good health and CMV-seronegative. V is TRBV5-1 and J is TRBJ2-3, with D perhaps matching TRBD1 (7 bases). Sequencing input: PBMCs. The CDR3 protein is CASSPTGTRTDTQYF. Written as DNA, the CDR3 is TGCGCCAGCAGCCCGACAGGGACTCGCACAGATACGCAGTATTTT. The whole variable domain, remainder taken from reference TRBV5-1 and TRBJ2-3, is KAGVTQTPRYLIKTRGQQVTLSCSPISGHRSVSWYQQTPGQGLQFLFEYFSETQRNKGNFPGRFSGRQFSNSRSEMNVSTLELGDSALYLCASSPTGTRTDTQYFGPGTRLTVL.